Presented here are 20 T cell receptor beta chains from one specimen sequenced in a study of beta chain features in type 1 diabetes. Regarding the study as a whole: Moderate yet significant TCRB CDR3 shortening was seen in Type 1 diabetes patients in all four CD4+ subsets.

Sequencing targeted expressed TCRB transcripts, as all isolated RNA had been reverse transcribed. Assay: immunoSEQ multiplex PCR; the TCRdb copy retains only in-frame clones and omits some. This table has 600,000 to 700,000 clones, approximately 13% appearing once. Antigens of these TCRs are unknown. The sample consisted of naive CD4+ T cells from blood. These receptor sequences come from a man aged 30 to 45 with type 1 diabetes.

The V call is TRBV29-1, the J call TRBJ2-5; D gene unclear. The V and J ends lost 0 bases and 5 bases respectively, with 4 bases between them. This CDR3 contains 11 residues. The germline V gene has CDR1 SQVTM and CDR2 ANQGSEA. CDR3 nucleotide sequence: TGCAGCGTTGAAGATTGGGAGACCCAGTACTTC. Its translation: CSVEDWETQYF. Using reference TRBV29-1 and TRBJ2-5 for the parts outside the CDR3, the full variable domain is SAVISQKPSRDICQRGTSLTIQCQVDSQVTMMFWYRQQPGQSLTLIATANQGSEATYESGFVIDKFPISRPNLTFSTLTVSNMSPEDSSIYLCSVEDWETQYFGPGTRLLVL.

In its sample, this clone was seen a few times. The chain employs TRBV5-1 and TRBJ2-7; no reliable D call. This CDR3 spans 14 amino acids. Germline V gene data show CDR1 as SGHRS and CDR2 as YFSETQ. The germline V and J ends were trimmed by 0 bases and 0 bases, with 7 bases remaining between them. The CDR3 DNA reads as TGCGCCAGCAGCTTGGTACAGAGCTCCTACGAGCAGTACTTC. As protein: CASSLVQSSYEQYF.

The CDR3 nucleotides read TGTGCCAGCAGCTTAGATGGCCCCGGGACCCAGTACTTC. The encoded protein is CASSLDGPGTQYF. V is TRBV7-2 and J is TRBJ2-5; D uncertain. The CDR3 covers 13 residues. Trimming stripped 1 base from V and 7 bases from J, with 10 bases between. The germline gives CDR1 SGHTA, CDR2 FQGNSA.

There are a few counts of this clone. The chain carries TRBV13 and TRBJ1-6, with a possible D match to TRBD1 (5 bases). Germline V lookup: CDR1 PRHDT, CDR2 FYEKMQ (reference sequence). Trimming stripped 5 bases from V and 4 bases from J, with 9 bases between. This CDR3 contains 14 residues. The chain's CDR3 is CASSGGPYNSPLHF. The CDR3 coding sequence is TGTGCCAGCAGCGGGGGTCCATATAATTCACCCCTCCACTTT. Supplemented by reference TRBV13 and TRBJ1-6, the full variable domain reads AAGVIQSPRHLIKEKRETATLKCYPIPRHDTVYWYQQGPGQDPQFLISFYEKMQSDKGSIPDRFSAQQFSDYHSELNMSSLELGDSALYFCASSGGPYNSPLHFGNGTRLTVT.

The table lists this clone with a few counts. The rearrangement joins TRBV30 to TRBJ1-2, with D possibly TRBD1 on 5 matching bases. Germline CDR1 and CDR2: GTSNPN and SVGIG (reference sequence). V shed 3 bases and J shed 3 bases, with 23 bases lying between them. This CDR3 region has 17 residues. Here the CDR3 DNA reads TGTGCCTGGAGCGACAGACTGCTACCATGGAGGGACTATGGCTACACCTTC. Protein sequence: CAWSDRLLPWRDYGYTF.

The chain combines TRBV5-5 with TRBJ2-5; possible D gene TRBD1, 5 bases. Germline CDR1 SGHKS, CDR2 YYEKEE (reference sequence). V was trimmed by 3 bases and J by 1 base, leaving 7 bases between them. There are 13 residues in the CDR3. In DNA, the CDR3 is TGTGCCAGCAGCTATCAGGGCCAAGAGACCCAGTACTTC. Translated, it gives CASSYQGQETQYF.

V and J are TRBV7-2 and TRBJ2-7; D might be TRBD2 (5 bases). V was cut by 1 base and J by 7 bases, with 14 bases left in between. The CDR3 covers 14 residues. Germline V gene lookup returns CDR1 SGHTA and CDR2 FQGNSA. In DNA form, the CDR3 reads TGTGCCAGCAGCTTAGACGGGAACGCTGGGGAGCAGTACTTC. It specifies CASSLDGNAGEQYF.

The rearrangement joins TRBV2 to TRBJ2-3, with 10 positions matching TRBD1. V trimming: 8 bases; J trimming: 1 base; junction bases outside the gene matches: 9. Germline CDR1 SNHLY, CDR2 FYNNEI. The CDR3 has 16 residues. The CDR3 DNA follows: TGTGCCAGCGTGGACAGGGGGGTAATAGGCACAGATACGCAGTATTTT. Translating it yields CASVDRGVIGTDTQYF. Looking up the rest from reference TRBV2 and TRBJ2-3 gives the full variable domain: EPEVTQTPSHQVTQMGQEVILRCVPISNHLYFYWYRQILGQKVEFLVSFYNNEISEKSEIFDDQFSVERPDGSNFTLKIRSTKLEDSAMYFCASVDRGVIGTDTQYFGPGTRLTVL.

The chain is built from TRBV28 and TRBJ2-7; possibly TRBD2 for D (6 bases). The germline V gene encodes CDR1 MDHEN and CDR2 SYDVKM. The CDR3 consists of 12 residues. The ends were cut back, 8 bases at V and 1 base at J, with 9 bases in the middle. This CDR3 is CASQRASYEQYF. CDR3 DNA: TGTGCCAGCCAGCGGGCATCCTACGAGCAGTACTTC.

The chain carries TRBV7-9 and TRBJ2-2; possibly TRBD1 for D (6 bases). The CDR3 is made up of 15 amino acids. Trimming stripped 4 bases from V and 4 bases from J, with 13 bases between. CDR1 and CDR2 (germline): SEHNR, FQNEAQ (reference sequence). The CDR3 sequence: CASSSQDRRTGELFF. The CDR3 bases are TGTGCCAGCAGCTCCCAAGACAGGCGCACCGGGGAGCTGTTTTTT.

This clone was seen a handful of times. V is TRBV19 and J is TRBJ2-1; D is tentatively TRBD1 or TRBD2 (6 bases each). Germline assignment: CDR1 LNHDA and CDR2 SQIVND (reference sequence). There are 14 residues in the CDR3. V lost 6 bases to trimming and J lost 2 bases, with 11 bases between them. CDR3 nucleotides: TGTGCCAGTAGCGGGGGCCATACCTACAATGAGCAGTTCTTC. Its translation is CASSGGHTYNEQFF.

This clone was counted between two and nine times. Other DNA sequences from this sample encode an identical CDR3 as well. The chain joins TRBV18 to TRBJ2-1; D not resolved. V shed 2 bases and J shed 7 bases, with 3 bases lying between them. The germline V gene encodes CDR1 KGHSH and CDR2 LQKENI. The CDR3 consists of 11 residues. The CDR3, as DNA: TGTGCCAGCTCACCAGGGAATGAGCAGTTCTTC. Protein: CASSPGNEQFF.

The rearrangement links TRBV9 to TRBJ2-2, with a possible D match to TRBD2 (5 bases). The CDR3 is 16 residues long. Germline CDR1 reads SGDLS; CDR2 reads YYNGEE. The V and J ends lost 3 bases and 1 base respectively, with 13 bases between them. CDR3 sequence: CASSAPLGVNTGELFF. In DNA form, the CDR3 reads TGTGCCAGCAGCGCTCCTCTCGGGGTGAACACCGGGGAGCTGTTTTTT.

This sequence joins TRBV20-1 and TRBJ1-1; no firm D call. V lost 6 bases, J lost 2 bases, and 7 bases lay in between. The CDR3 has 11 residues. CDR1 DFQATT and CDR2 SNEGSKA come from the germline V gene (reference sequence). The CDR3 DNA is TGCAGTGCGGAGGGTAACACTGAAGCTTTCTTT. This encodes CSAEGNTEAFF.

The rearrangement uses TRBV12-5 and TRBJ1-1; 7 bases agree with TRBD1. The junction had 1 base not matched to a gene; V was cut back by 2 bases and J by 7 bases. The CDR3 is 12 amino acids. CDR1 and CDR2 (germline): LGHNT, FRNRAP. CDR3 protein: CASGLRTGEAFF. CDR3 sequence (DNA): TGTGCTAGTGGTTTGCGGACAGGTGAAGCTTTCTTT.

This clone occurred a few times. Just one base apart from a much larger clone, this may be a read error. The chain couples TRBV11-3 to TRBJ1-3, with D possibly matching TRBD1 (5 bases). This CDR3 region has 14 residues. CDR1 and CDR2 from the germline V gene are SGHNT and YENEEA. The CDR3 coding sequence is TGTGCCAGCAGTTTAGACAGCTCTGGAAACACCATATATTTT. Amino acids: CASSLDSSGNTIYF. Supplemented by reference TRBV11-3 and TRBJ1-3, the full variable domain reads EAGVVQSPRYKIIEKKQPVAFWCNPISGHNTLYWYLQNLGQGPELLIRYENEEAVDDSQLPKDRFSAERLKGVDSTLKIQPAELGDSAVYLCASSLDSSGNTIYFGEGSWLTVV.

There are a few counts of this clone. The chain links TRBV7-2 to TRBJ1-1; D is uncertain. The V end was cut by 0 bases, the J end by 14 bases, with 13 bases between. The CDR3 totals 12 residues. Per the germline V gene, CDR1 is SGHTA and CDR2 is FQGNSA. CDR3 bases: TGTGCCAGCAGCTTAGCTTCTTACTGGGCCTTCTTT. This encodes CASSLASYWAFF.

A few counts support this clone. The chain couples TRBV4-3 to TRBJ1-5; D is perhaps TRBD1 (6 bases). Germline CDR1 and CDR2: LGHNA and YSLEER. V was pared by 3 bases and J by 6 bases, with 15 bases between. The CDR3 is 15 amino acids. This CDR3 is CASSQNPGTRQPQHF. CDR3 coding DNA: TGCGCCAGCAGCCAGAATCCCGGGACACGTCAGCCCCAGCATTTT.

DNA of the CDR3: TGTGCCAGCAAATACGGTCTCTATGGCTACACCTTC. This sequence encodes CASKYGLYGYTF. The chain has TRBV2 and TRBJ1-2; no clear D. The ends were cut back, 7 bases at V and 4 bases at J, with 10 bases in the middle. This CDR3 is built from 12 residues. The germline CDR1 and CDR2 sequences are SNHLY and FYNNEI.

A remark on this clone: The same CDR3 is also encoded by other DNA sequences in this sample. The chain couples TRBV29-1 to TRBJ1-5; 8 bases fit TRBD1. The junction had 5 bases not matched to a gene; V was cut back by 4 bases and J by 6 bases. Per the germline V gene, CDR1 is SQVTM and CDR2 is ANQGSEA. There are 13 residues in the CDR3. The CDR3 region has the DNA TGCAGCGTTGCCGGACAGGGCGGTCAGCCCCAGCATTTT. This gives the protein CSVAGQGGQPQHF.